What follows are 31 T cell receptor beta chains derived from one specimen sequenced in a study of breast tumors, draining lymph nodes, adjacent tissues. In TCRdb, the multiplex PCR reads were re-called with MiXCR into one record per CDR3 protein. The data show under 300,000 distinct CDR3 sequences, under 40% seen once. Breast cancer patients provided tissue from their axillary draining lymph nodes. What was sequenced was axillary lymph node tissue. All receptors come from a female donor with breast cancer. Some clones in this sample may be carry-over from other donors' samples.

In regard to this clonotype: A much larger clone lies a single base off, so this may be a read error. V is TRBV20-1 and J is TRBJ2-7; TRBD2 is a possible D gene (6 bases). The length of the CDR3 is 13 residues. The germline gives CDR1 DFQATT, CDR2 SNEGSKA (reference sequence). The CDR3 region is CSAGRGETYAQYF. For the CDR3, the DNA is TGCAGTGCTGGGCGGGGCGAAACCTACGCGCAGTACTTC.

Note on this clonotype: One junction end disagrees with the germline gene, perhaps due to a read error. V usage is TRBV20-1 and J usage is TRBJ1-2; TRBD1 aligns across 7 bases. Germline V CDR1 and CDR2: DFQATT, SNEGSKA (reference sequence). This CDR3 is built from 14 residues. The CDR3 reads CSGHQGGTNYGHTF. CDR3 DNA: TGCAGTGGACACCAGGGGGGAACCAACTATGGCCACACCTTC.

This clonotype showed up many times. CDR3 nucleotide sequence: TGCGCCAGCAGCCAAGAGGGAAGCTCTGGAAACACCATATATTTT. This gives the protein CASSQEGSSGNTIYF. This sequence joins TRBV4-1 and TRBJ1-3; no reliable D call. Germline values: CDR1 MGHRA, CDR2 YSYEKL. This CDR3 has 15 residues. Deletions cut 0 bases from V and 0 bases from J, with 6 bases between.

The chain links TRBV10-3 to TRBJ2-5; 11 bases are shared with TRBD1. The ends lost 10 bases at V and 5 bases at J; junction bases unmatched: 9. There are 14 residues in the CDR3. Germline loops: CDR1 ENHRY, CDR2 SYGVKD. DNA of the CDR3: TGTGCCACTGGACAGGGGGCGATGGGGGAGACCCAGTACTTC. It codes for CATGQGAMGETQYF.

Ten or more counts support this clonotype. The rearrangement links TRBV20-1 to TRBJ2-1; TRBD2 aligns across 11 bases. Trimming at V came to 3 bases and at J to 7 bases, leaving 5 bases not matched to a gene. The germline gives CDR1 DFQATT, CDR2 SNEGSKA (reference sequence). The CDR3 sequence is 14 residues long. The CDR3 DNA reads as TGCAGTGCTAGTAGCGGGAGGGCCCGGAATGAGCAGTTCTTC. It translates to CSASSGRARNEQFF.

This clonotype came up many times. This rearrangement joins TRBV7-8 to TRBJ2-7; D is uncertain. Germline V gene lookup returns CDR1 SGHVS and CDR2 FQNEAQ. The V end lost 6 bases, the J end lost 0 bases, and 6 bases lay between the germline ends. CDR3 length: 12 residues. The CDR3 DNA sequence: TGTGCCAGCAGAGGCCGCTCCTACGAGCAGTACTTC. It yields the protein CASRGRSYEQYF.

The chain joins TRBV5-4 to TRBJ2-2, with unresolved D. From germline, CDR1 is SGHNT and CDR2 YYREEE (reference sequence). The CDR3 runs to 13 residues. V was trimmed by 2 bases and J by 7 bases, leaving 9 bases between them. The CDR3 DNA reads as TGTGCCAGCAGCTTTCCAGGTGGCGGGGAGCTGTTTTTT. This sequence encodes CASSFPGGGELFF.

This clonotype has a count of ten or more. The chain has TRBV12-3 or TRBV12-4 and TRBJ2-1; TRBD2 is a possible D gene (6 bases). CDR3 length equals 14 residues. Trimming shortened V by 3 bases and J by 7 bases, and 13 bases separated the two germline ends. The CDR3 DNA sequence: TGTGCCAGCAGTTTTGGGGGAGGTAAAAATGAGCAGTTCTTC. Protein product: CASSFGGGKNEQFF.

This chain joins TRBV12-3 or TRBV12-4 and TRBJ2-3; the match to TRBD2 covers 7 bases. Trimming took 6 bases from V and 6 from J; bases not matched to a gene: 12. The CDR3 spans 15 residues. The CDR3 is CASSPGLPAGDTQYF. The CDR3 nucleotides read TGTGCCAGCAGCCCGGGACTACCCGCCGGGGATACGCAGTATTTT.

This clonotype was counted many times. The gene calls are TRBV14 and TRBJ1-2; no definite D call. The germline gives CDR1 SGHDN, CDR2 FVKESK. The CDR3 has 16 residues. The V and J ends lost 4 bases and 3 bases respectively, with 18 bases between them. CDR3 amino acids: CASSPRVLGNHYGYTF. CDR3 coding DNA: TGTGCCAGCAGCCCCCGCGTCTTGGGGAACCACTATGGCTACACCTTC.

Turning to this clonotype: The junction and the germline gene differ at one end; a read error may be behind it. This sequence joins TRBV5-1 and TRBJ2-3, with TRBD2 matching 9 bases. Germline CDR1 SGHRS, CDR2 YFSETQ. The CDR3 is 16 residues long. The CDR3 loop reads CASSSVGGGAVDTQYF. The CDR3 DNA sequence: TGCGCCAGCAGCTCGGTCGGCGGGGGGGCCGTCGATACACAGTATTTT.

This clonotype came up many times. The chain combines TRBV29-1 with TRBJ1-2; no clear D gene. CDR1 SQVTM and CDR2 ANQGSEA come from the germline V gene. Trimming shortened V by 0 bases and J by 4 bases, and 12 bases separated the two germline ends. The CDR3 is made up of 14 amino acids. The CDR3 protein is CSVEDRSASYGYTF. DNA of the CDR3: TGCAGCGTTGAAGATCGGTCAGCCTCCTATGGCTACACCTTC.

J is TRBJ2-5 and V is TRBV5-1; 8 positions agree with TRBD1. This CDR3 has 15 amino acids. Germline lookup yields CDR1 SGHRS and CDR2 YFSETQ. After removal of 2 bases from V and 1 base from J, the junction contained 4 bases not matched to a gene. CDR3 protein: CASSFGDRSQETQYF. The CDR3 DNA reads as TGCGCCAGCAGCTTTGGGGACAGGTCCCAAGAGACCCAGTACTTC.

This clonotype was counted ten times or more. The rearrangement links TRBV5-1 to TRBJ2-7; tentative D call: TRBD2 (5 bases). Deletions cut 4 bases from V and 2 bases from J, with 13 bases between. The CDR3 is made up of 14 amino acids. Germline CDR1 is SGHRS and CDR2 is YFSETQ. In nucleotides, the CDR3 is TGCGCCAGCAGCCTCATGGACTCCACCTACGAGCAGTACTTC. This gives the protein CASSLMDSTYEQYF.

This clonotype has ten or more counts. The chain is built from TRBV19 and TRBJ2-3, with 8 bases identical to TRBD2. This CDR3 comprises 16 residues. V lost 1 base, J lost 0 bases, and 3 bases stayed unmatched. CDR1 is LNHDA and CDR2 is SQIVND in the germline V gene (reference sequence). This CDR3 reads CASSIGSGTSTDTQYF. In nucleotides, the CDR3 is TGTGCCAGTAGTATAGGTAGCGGGACTAGCACAGATACGCAGTATTTT.

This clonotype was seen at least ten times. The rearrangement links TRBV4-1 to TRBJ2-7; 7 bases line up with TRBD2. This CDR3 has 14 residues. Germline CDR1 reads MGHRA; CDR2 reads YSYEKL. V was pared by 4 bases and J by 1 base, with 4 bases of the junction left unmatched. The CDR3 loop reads CASSLREGSYEQYF. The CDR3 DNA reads TGCGCCAGCAGCCTGAGGGAGGGGTCCTACGAGCAGTACTTC.

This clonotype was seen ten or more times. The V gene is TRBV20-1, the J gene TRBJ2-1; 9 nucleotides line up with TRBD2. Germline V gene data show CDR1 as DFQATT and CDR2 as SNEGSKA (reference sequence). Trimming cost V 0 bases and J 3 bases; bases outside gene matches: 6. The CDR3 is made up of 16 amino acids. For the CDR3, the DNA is TGCAGTGCTAGAGACCATGTAGCGGGAGTCTACAATGAGCAGTTCTTC. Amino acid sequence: CSARDHVAGVYNEQFF.

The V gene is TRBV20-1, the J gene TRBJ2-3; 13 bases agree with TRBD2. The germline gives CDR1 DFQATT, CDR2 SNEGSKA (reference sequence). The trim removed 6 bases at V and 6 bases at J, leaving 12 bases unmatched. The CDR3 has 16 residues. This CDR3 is CSAFGGTSGAVDTQYF. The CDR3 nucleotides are TGCAGTGCCTTCGGGGGGACTAGCGGGGCAGTTGATACGCAGTATTTT.

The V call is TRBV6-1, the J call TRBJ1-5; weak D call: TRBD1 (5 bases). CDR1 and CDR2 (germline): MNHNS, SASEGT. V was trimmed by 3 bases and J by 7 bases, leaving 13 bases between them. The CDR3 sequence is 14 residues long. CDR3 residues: CASSDGRARQPQHF. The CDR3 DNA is TGTGCCAGCAGTGATGGCAGGGCAAGACAGCCCCAGCATTTT.

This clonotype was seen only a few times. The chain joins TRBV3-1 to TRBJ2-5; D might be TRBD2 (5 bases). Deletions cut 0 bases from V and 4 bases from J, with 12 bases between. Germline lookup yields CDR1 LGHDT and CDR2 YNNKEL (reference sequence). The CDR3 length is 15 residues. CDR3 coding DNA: TGTGCCAGCAGCCAAGATACTCTAGCTCCAGAGACCCAGTACTTC. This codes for CASSQDTLAPETQYF.

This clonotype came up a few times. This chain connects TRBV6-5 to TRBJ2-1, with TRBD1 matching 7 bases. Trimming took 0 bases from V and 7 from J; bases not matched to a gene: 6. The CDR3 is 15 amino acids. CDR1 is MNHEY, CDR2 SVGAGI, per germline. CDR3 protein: CASSYSYTGDNEQFF. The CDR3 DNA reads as TGTGCCAGCAGTTACTCGTATACAGGGGATAATGAGCAGTTCTTC.

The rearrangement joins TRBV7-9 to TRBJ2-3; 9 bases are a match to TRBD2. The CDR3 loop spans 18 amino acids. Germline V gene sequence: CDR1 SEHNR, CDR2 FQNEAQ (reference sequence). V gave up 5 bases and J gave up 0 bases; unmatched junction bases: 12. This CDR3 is CASSVDGGRGLSTDTQYF. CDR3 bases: TGTGCCAGCAGCGTTGATGGCGGGAGGGGCCTCAGCACAGATACGCAGTATTTT.

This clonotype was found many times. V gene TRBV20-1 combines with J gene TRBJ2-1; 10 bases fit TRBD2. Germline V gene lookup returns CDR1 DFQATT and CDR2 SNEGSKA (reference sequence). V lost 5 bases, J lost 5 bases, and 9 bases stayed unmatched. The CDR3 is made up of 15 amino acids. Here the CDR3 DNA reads TGCAGTGCTCCCAGGGGGACTAGCGTAGACAATGAGCAGTTCTTC. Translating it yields CSAPRGTSVDNEQFF.

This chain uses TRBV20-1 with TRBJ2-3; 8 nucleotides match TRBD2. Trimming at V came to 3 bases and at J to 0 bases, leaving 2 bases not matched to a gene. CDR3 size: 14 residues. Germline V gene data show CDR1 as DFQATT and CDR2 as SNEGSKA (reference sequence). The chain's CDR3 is CSARGTRSTDTQYF. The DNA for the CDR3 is TGCAGTGCTAGGGGGACTAGAAGCACAGATACGCAGTATTTT.

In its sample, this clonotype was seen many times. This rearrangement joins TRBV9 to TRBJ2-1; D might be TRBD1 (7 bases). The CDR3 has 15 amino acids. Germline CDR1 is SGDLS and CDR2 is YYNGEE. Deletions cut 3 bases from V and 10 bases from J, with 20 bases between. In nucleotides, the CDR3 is TGTGCCAGCAGCGACTTGGGACAGCCTCGGGAGGAGCAGTTCTTC. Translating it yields CASSDLGQPREEQFF.

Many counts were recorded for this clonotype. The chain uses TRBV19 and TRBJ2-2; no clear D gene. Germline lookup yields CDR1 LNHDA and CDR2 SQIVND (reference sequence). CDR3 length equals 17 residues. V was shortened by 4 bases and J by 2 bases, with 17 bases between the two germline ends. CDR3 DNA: TGTGCCAGTAGTAACCCCCAGGCAGCTGAAAACACCGGGGAGCTGTTTTTT. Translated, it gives CASSNPQAAENTGELFF.

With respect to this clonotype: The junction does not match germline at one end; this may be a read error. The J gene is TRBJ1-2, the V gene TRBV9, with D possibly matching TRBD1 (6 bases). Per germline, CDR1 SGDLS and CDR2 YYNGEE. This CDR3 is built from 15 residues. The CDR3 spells CASSPYKRTDYGSTF. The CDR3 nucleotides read TGTGCCAGCAGCCCATATAAGCGGACAGACTATGGCTCCACCTTC.

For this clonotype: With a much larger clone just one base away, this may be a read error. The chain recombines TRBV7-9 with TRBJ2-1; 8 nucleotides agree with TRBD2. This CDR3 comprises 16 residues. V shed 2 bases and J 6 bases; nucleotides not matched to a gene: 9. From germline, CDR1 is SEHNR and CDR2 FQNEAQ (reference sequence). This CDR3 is CASSLTALGTSNEQFF. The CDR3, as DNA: TGTGCCAGCAGCTTAACGGCACTTGGGACTAGCAATGAGCAGTTCTTC. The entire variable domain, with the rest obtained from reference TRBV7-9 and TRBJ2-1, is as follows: DTGVSQNPRHKITKRGQNVTFRCDPISEHNRLYWYRQTLGQGPEFLTYFQNEAQLEKSRLLSDRFSAERPKGSFSTLEIQRTEQGDSAMYLCASSLTALGTSNEQFFGPGTRLTVL.

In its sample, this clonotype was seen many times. CDR3 in amino acids: CASRKTRDSVGGYTF. In DNA, the CDR3 is TGTGCCAGCAGAAAGACCAGGGATTCGGTAGGTGGCTACACCTTC. The V gene is TRBV2, the J gene TRBJ1-2; D possibly corresponds to TRBD1 (5 bases). CDR1 is SNHLY and CDR2 is FYNNEI in the germline V gene. CDR3 length: 15 amino acids. Trimming stripped 6 bases from V and 7 bases from J, with 21 bases between.

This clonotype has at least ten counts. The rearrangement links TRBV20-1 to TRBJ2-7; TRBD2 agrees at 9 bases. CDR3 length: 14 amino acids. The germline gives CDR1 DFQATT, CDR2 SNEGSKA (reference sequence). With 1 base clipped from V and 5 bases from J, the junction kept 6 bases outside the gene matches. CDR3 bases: TGCAGTGCTAGAGGGGTTAGCGGGAGAAACGAGCAGTACTTC. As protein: CSARGVSGRNEQYF.

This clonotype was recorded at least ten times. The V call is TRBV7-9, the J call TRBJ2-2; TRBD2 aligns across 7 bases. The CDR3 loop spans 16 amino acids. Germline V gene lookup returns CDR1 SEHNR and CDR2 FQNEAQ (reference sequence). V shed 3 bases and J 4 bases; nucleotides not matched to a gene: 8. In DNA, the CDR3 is TGTGCCAGCAGCTTCCCTGAGCGGGGCGGCACCGGGGAGCTGTTTTTT. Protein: CASSFPERGGTGELFF. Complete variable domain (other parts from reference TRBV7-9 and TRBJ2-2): DTGVSQNPRHKITKRGQNVTFRCDPISEHNRLYWYRQTLGQGPEFLTYFQNEAQLEKSRLLSDRFSAERPKGSFSTLEIQRTEQGDSAMYLCASSFPERGGTGELFFGEGSRLTVL.